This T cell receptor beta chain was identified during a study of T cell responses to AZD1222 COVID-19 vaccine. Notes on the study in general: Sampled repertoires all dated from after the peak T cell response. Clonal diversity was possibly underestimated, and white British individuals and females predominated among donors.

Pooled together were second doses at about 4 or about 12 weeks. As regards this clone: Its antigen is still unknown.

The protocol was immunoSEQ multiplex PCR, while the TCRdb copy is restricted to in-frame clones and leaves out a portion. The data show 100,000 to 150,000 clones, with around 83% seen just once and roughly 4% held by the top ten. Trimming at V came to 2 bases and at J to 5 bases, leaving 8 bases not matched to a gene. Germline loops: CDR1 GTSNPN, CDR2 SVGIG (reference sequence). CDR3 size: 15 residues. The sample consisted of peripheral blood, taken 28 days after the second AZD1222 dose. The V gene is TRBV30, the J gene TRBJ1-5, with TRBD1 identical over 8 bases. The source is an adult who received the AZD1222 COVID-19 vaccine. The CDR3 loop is CAWSQGAPGDQPQHF. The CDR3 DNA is TGTGCCTGGAGTCAGGGGGCCCCCGGAGATCAGCCCCAGCATTTT.